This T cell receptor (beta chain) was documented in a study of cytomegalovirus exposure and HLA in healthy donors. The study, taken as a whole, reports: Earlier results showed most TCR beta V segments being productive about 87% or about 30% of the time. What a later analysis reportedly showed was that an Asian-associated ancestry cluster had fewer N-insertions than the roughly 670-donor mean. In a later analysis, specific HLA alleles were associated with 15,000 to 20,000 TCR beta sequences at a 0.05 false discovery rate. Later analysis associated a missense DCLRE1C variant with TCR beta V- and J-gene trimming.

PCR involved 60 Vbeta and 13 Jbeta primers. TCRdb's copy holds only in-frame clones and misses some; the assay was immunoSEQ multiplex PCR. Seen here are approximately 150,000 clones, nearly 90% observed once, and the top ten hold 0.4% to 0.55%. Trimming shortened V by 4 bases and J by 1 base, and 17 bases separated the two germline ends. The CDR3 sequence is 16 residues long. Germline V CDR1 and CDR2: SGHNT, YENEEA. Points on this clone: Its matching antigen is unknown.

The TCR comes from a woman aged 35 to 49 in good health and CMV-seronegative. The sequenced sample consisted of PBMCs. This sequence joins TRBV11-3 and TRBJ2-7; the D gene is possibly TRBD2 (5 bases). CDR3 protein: CASSWERTSISYEQYF. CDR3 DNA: TGTGCCAGCAGCTGGGAGAGGACTTCGATTTCCTACGAGCAGTACTTC.